Shown below are 28 T cell receptor beta chains from a single sample sequenced in a study of blood T cells in healthy people across ages (dated by TCRdb to between 2014 and 2017). The library was made by 5' RACE. Data came from an Illumina HiSeq 2500. A second PCR of about 6 to 12 cycles was run with a J-beta primer mix and a sample-barcoded 5' primer. TCRdb reanalyzed the raw reads on its own, using fastp at Q25 for trimming and MiXCR for clone calling, and kept in-frame beta chains. All rows with the same CDR3 protein become a single entry with the most common DNA and genes. In all, the sample holds under 1,000,000 distinct CDR3 sequences, and about 37% of those were seen once. The ten top clones hold about an eighth of the sample. Sequenced material: blood. The source is a man aged 18 to 30 in good health.

This clonotype was counted between two and nine times. This chain uses TRBV10-3 with TRBJ2-1, with TRBD1 matching over 7 bases. The CDR3 contains 16 residues. The V segment lost 0 bases and the J segment 5 bases; nucleotides outside the gene matches: 7. In germline, CDR1 is ENHRY, CDR2 SYGVKD. The CDR3 bases are TGTGCCATCAGTGAGTCGGCCAGGGGGAGAAACAATGAGCAGTTCTTC. Translated, it gives CAISESARGRNNEQFF.

The V call is TRBV7-2, the J call TRBJ2-5; D may match TRBD1 or TRBD2 (5 bases each). Per the germline V gene, CDR1 is SGHTA and CDR2 is FQGNSA. V lost 4 bases to trimming and J lost 5 bases, with 11 bases between them. There are 13 residues in the CDR3. This CDR3 is CASSSGPAETQYF. CDR3 DNA: TGTGCCAGCAGCTCGGGACCGGCGGAGACCCAGTACTTC.

V gene TRBV7-2 combines with J gene TRBJ1-2; D is ambiguous. CDR1 is SGHTA, CDR2 FQGNSA, per germline. The CDR3 runs to 14 residues. V shed 1 base and J shed 6 bases, with 12 bases lying between them. The DNA of the CDR3 is TGTGCCAGCAGCTTAGGCGGATCGTCAGATGGCTACACCTTC. It specifies CASSLGGSSDGYTF.

The chain couples TRBV12-3 or TRBV12-4 to TRBJ1-5; TRBD1 is a possible D gene (6 bases). The CDR3 spans 14 residues. The V end lost 1 base, the J end lost 7 bases, and 11 bases lay between the germline ends. In DNA, the CDR3 is TGTGCCAGCAGTTTAGACAGGGCGGGCCAGCCCCAGCATTTT. Translating it yields CASSLDRAGQPQHF.

This chain connects TRBV21-1 to TRBJ2-7; the table assigns TRBD1, which was not confirmed against the DNA. TRBV21-1 is flagged as a pseudogene. This CDR3 spans 16 amino acids. The CDR3 loop reads CASRPTPRQGNNEQYF. In nucleotides, the CDR3 is TGTGCCAGCAGGCCCACCCCGAGACAGGGTAACAATGAGCAGTACTTC.

This chain links TRBV25-1 with TRBJ2-4; maybe TRBD2 (6 bases). The DNA matches TRBJ2-7 better at its end, which makes the J call doubtful. Looked up from germline, CDR1 is MGHDK and CDR2 is SYGVNS. This CDR3 has 14 amino acids. The CDR3: CASSDGGKAYEQYF. The DNA of the CDR3 is TGTGCCAGCAGTGATGGAGGGAAGGCCTACGAGCAGTACTTC.

The table lists this clonotype with a few counts. The V call is TRBV7-9, the J call TRBJ1-4, with no clear D. The CDR3 runs to 16 residues. Germline V gene data show CDR1 as SEHNR and CDR2 as FQNEAQ (reference sequence). V lost 7 bases and J 8 bases, leaving 23 bases between the germline ends. CDR3 loop: CASITTGEGPREKLFF. CDR3 coding DNA: TGTGCCAGCATCACTACTGGGGAGGGCCCTCGCGAAAAACTGTTTTTT.

The CDR3, as DNA: TGTGCCATCAGTGCCGGCCGAGGAGAGCGCTACACCTTC. Encoded protein: CAISAGRGERYTF. This rearrangement joins TRBV10-3 to TRBJ1-2; D unclear. Between the trimmed V and J ends, which lost 4 bases and 9 bases, there was a span of 15 bases. The CDR3 covers 13 residues. The germline CDR1 and CDR2 sequences are ENHRY and SYGVKD.

This CDR3 is CASRTSGTGETQYF. The DNA of the CDR3 is TGTGCCAGCAGGACGTCCGGGACAGGAGAGACCCAGTACTTC. V is TRBV12-3 or TRBV12-4 and J is TRBJ2-5; 8 bases match TRBD1. The CDR3 is made up of 14 amino acids. V was pared by 6 bases and J by 4 bases, with 7 bases of the junction left unmatched.

In its sample, this clonotype was seen a few times. The chain couples TRBV6-1 to TRBJ2-3, with D possibly TRBD1 on 6 matching bases. V lost 0 bases and J lost 5, with 12 bases in between. CDR3 length: 15 amino acids. Germline CDR1 reads MNHNS; CDR2 reads SASEGT. CDR3 sequence: CASSEAPTGGDTQYF. In DNA, the CDR3 is TGTGCCAGCAGTGAAGCTCCGACAGGAGGAGATACGCAGTATTTT.

The genes are TRBV29-1 and TRBJ2-1; 9 bases line up with TRBD2. CDR3 size: 14 residues. The germline CDR1 and CDR2 sequences are SQVTM and ANQGSEA. Trimming removed 7 bases from V and 6 bases from J; junction bases left unmatched: 10. In DNA, the CDR3 is TGCAGCGCATCAATAGCGGGAGAAGGCAATGAGCAGTTCTTC. This translates into CSASIAGEGNEQFF.

Written as DNA, the CDR3 is TGTGCCATCAGTGTCACGGACAGGGTACAAGAGACCCAGTACTTC. Amino acid sequence: CAISVTDRVQETQYF. V and J are TRBV10-3 and TRBJ2-5, with 8 nucleotides matching TRBD1. V was pared by 4 bases and J by 2 bases, with 6 bases of the junction left unmatched. The germline gives CDR1 ENHRY, CDR2 SYGVKD. The CDR3 length is 15 residues.

At least ten counts were recorded for this clonotype. V and J are TRBV6-5 and TRBJ2-7, with TRBD1 as a possible D gene (5 bases). V was clipped by 6 bases and J by 0 bases, with 15 bases between them. Germline V lookup: CDR1 MNHEY, CDR2 SVGAGI. The CDR3 contains 15 residues. The CDR3 DNA follows: TGTGCCAGCAGCCCACAAGGGGATGCCTCCTACGAGCAGTACTTC. It is translated as CASSPQGDASYEQYF.

A note on this clonotype: A read error may be the cause here, since a much bigger clone is one base away. The gene calls are TRBV6-6 and TRBJ2-3, with D perhaps matching TRBD2 (5 bases). Germline loops: CDR1 MNHNY, CDR2 SVGAGI (reference sequence). CDR3 size: 15 residues. The germline V and J ends were trimmed by 4 bases and 4 bases, with 15 bases remaining between them. The CDR3 nucleotides read TGTGCCAGCAGTTCGGGGATGCGCAACCCAGATACGCAGTATTTT. Encoded protein: CASSSGMRNPDTQYF.

This clonotype was seen more than once but under ten times. The chain recombines TRBV5-1 with TRBJ1-2, with 8 bases fitting TRBD1. The V gene's germline CDR1 is SGHRS and CDR2 YFSETQ. This CDR3 has 16 residues. V gave up 0 bases and J gave up 8 bases; unmatched junction bases: 12. The CDR3 DNA sequence: TGCGCCAGCAGCTTGGGGCAGGACAGGGTTCTAGTAGGCTACACCTTC. It is translated as CASSLGQDRVLVGYTF.

This clonotype has just a few counts. The V and J genes are TRBV20-1 and TRBJ1-5, with 7 bases fitting TRBD1. The V segment lost 6 bases and the J segment 4 bases; nucleotides outside the gene matches: 12. Germline lookup yields CDR1 DFQATT and CDR2 SNEGSKA (reference sequence). The CDR3 totals 15 residues. CDR3 in DNA: TGCAGTGCCTCACTTTCCGGGACAGTGAATCAGCCCCAGCATTTT. Translated: CSASLSGTVNQPQHF.

The DNA of the CDR3 is TGCGCCAGCAGAGCGAACACCGGGGAGCTGTTTTTT. Translating gives CASRANTGELFF. The V call is TRBV5-1, the J call TRBJ2-2; the D is unclear. Per the germline V gene, CDR1 is SGHRS and CDR2 is YFSETQ. The CDR3 spans 12 residues. V shed 5 bases and J shed 0 bases, with 2 bases lying between them.

The V call is TRBV2, the J call TRBJ2-1, with D possibly matching TRBD2 (6 bases). With 6 bases removed from V and 7 bases from J, the gap between germline ends came to 16 bases. There are 14 residues in the CDR3. CDR1 and CDR2 (germline): SNHLY, FYNNEI. CDR3 amino acids: CASRRLEGRNEQFF. The CDR3 coding sequence is TGTGCCAGCAGAAGGTTGGAGGGTAGGAATGAGCAGTTCTTC. Filled out from reference TRBV2 and TRBJ2-1, the complete variable domain reads EPEVTQTPSHQVTQMGQEVILRCVPISNHLYFYWYRQILGQKVEFLVSFYNNEISEKSEIFDDQFSVERPDGSNFTLKIRSTKLEDSAMYFCASRRLEGRNEQFFGPGTRLTVL.

This clonotype was seen repeatedly, ten times or more. This rearrangement joins TRBV7-9 to TRBJ2-1; 9 nucleotides match TRBD2. This CDR3 has 14 residues. Trimming at V came to 5 bases and at J to 8 bases, leaving 7 bases not matched to a gene. Germline CDR1 is SEHNR and CDR2 is FQNEAQ (reference sequence). CDR3 amino acids: CASSVTSGLHEQFF. DNA for the CDR3: TGTGCCAGCAGCGTGACTAGCGGCCTCCATGAGCAGTTCTTC.

The V and J genes are TRBV4-1 and TRBJ2-1; TRBD1 matches 8 bases. V shed 0 bases, J shed 4 bases, and the junction held 11 bases outside the gene matches. The CDR3 contains 18 residues. Germline V CDR1 and CDR2: MGHRA, YSYEKL. For the CDR3, the DNA is TGCGCCAGCAGCCAAGATCGTTCCAGGACAGGGCCTTACAATGAGCAGTTCTTC. Residues: CASSQDRSRTGPYNEQFF.

The chain joins TRBV2 to TRBJ2-7, with unresolved D. The V gene lost 5 bases and the J gene lost 4 bases, with 9 bases spanning the gap. There are 12 residues in the CDR3. Germline-derived CDR1 and CDR2 are SNHLY and FYNNEI. The CDR3 here is CASSNYGYEQYF. The CDR3 region has the DNA TGTGCCAGCAGTAATTACGGTTACGAGCAGTACTTC.

To note about this clonotype: The junction departs from germline at one end; a sequencing error may be responsible. The chain links TRBV7-2 to TRBJ2-3; D is undetermined. Germline values: CDR1 SGHTA, CDR2 FQGNSA. This CDR3 spans 12 amino acids. CDR3 in DNA: TGTGCCTGCAGGATTAGCACAGATACGCAGTATTTT. This gives the protein CACRISTDTQYF.

Details on this clonotype: At one boundary the junction diverges from the germline segment, which might be a read error. The chain combines TRBV20-1 with TRBJ2-3; TRBD2 aligns across 9 bases. The germline V gene has CDR1 DFQATT and CDR2 SNEGSKA (reference sequence). The CDR3 runs to 14 residues. The CDR3 DNA reads as TGCAGTGGTCTCCCGCGGGGGGGCACAGATACGCGGTATTTT. It specifies CSGLPRGGTDTRYF.

This clonotype was seen ten or more times. The chain carries TRBV4-3 and TRBJ2-2; TRBD2 is a possible D gene (7 bases). CDR3 size: 15 residues. V was shortened by 0 bases and J by 7 bases, with 12 bases between the two germline ends. Looked up from germline, CDR1 is LGHNA and CDR2 is YSLEER. CDR3 in DNA: TGCGCCAGCAGCCAAGAAGGGGGGAGGGGCGGGGAGCTGTTTTTT. Translating gives CASSQEGGRGGELFF.

The V call is TRBV29-1, the J call TRBJ2-7; 7 bases match TRBD2. The junction had 7 bases not matched to a gene; V was cut back by 6 bases and J by 2 bases. Germline CDR1 SQVTM, CDR2 ANQGSEA. The CDR3 runs 13 residues. The CDR3 region has the DNA TGCAGCGTGGATATCGGGACTACCTACGAGCAGTACTTC. It is translated as CSVDIGTTYEQYF.

This clonotype has only a few counts. This rearrangement joins TRBV7-9 to TRBJ1-1; D is uncertain. The V gene lost 5 bases and the J gene lost 12 bases, with 16 bases spanning the gap. The CDR3 covers 12 residues. Germline V gene data show CDR1 as SEHNR and CDR2 as FQNEAQ (reference sequence). CDR3 in amino acids: CASSALPELTFF. The CDR3 coding sequence is TGTGCCAGCAGCGCTTTACCGGAGTTGACTTTCTTT.

CDR3 DNA sequence: TGTGCCAGCAGTGTGGGAAACACTTCCGAGCAGTACTTC. Amino acids: CASSVGNTSEQYF. The chain carries TRBV25-1 and TRBJ2-7; no firm D call. The CDR3 covers 13 residues. The V and J ends lost 4 bases and 6 bases respectively, with 13 bases between them. CDR1 is MGHDK, CDR2 SYGVNS, per germline.

The rearrangement links TRBV5-1 to TRBJ1-2; no clear D. CDR1 and CDR2 from the germline V gene are SGHRS and YFSETQ. Trimming removed 0 bases at V and 5 bases at J, with 8 bases between. This CDR3 has 13 residues. The CDR3 here is CASSLVQRYGYTF. For the CDR3, the DNA is TGCGCCAGCAGCTTGGTACAAAGATATGGCTACACCTTC.